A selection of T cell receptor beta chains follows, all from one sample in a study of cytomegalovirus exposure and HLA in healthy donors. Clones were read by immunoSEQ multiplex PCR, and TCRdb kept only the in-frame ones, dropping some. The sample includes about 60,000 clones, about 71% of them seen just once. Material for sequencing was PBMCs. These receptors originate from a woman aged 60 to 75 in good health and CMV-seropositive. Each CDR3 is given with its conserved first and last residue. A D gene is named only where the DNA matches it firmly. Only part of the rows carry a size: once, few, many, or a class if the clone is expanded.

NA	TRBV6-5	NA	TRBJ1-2	CASSYGRQGGGYTF	TGTGCCAGCAGTTACGGAAGGCAGGGCGGCGGCTACACCTTC
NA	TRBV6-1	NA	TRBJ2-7	CASTSDRKGHEQYF	TGTGCCAGCACTTCAGACAGAAAGGGCCACGAGCAGTACTTC
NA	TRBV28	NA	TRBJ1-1	CASWSFFGRTNTEAFF	TGTGCCAGCTGGTCTTTTTTTGGCAGAACGAACACTGAAGCTTTCTTT
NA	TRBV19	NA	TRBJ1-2	CASSPTGENNYGYTF	TGTGCCAGTAGCCCTACGGGGGAAAATAACTATGGCTACACCTTC
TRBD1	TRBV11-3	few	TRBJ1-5	CASSLGTGLRDQPQHF	TGTGCCAGCAGCTTAGGGACAGGGCTTCGTGATCAGCCCCAGCATTTT
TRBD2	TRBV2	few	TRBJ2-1	CASSELAGRNNEQFF	TGTGCCAGCAGTGAACTAGCGGGGAGAAACAATGAGCAGTTCTTC
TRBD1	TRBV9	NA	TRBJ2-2	CASSVRDRGLSGELFF	TGTGCCAGCAGCGTCCGGGACAGGGGGCTTTCCGGGGAGCTGTTTTTT
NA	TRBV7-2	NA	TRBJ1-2	CASSQASIGYTF	TGTGCCAGCAGCCAGGCTTCAATTGGCTACACCTTC
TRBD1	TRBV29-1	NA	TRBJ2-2	CSVRAHTYRTGGDTGELFF	TGCAGCGTTCGCGCCCACACTTACCGGACAGGGGGTGACACCGGGGAGCTGTTTTTT
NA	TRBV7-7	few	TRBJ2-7	CASSLQPGKSEQYF	TGTGCCAGCAGCTTACAGCCGGGGAAGAGCGAGCAGTACTTC
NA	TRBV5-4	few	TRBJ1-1	CASSLTQGGTEAFF	TGTGCCAGCAGCTTGACACAGGGTGGGACTGAAGCTTTCTTT
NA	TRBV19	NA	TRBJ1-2	CASSITGLKDGGYTF	TGTGCCAGTAGTATAACGGGGTTAAAGGACGGGGGGTACACCTTC
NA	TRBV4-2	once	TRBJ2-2	CASSSKLYTGELFF	TGTGCCAGCAGCTCTAAGCTGTACACCGGGGAGCTGTTTTTT
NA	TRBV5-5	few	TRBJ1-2	CASSQVGGYGYTF	TGCGCCAGCAGCCAAGTAGGAGGCTATGGCTACACCTTC
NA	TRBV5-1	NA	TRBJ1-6	CASSLRTYDSPLHF	TGCGCCAGCAGCTTGCGGACATATGATTCACCCCTCCACTTT
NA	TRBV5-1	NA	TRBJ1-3	CASSPGTDSGNTIYF	TGCGCCAGCAGCCCAGGGACTGACTCTGGAAACACCATATATTTT
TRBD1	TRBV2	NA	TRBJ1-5	CASRGAGTAFYLNQPQHF	TGTGCCAGCAGGGGGGCAGGGACAGCCTTCTACCTCAATCAGCCCCAGCATTTT
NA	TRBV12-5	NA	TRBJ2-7	CASGSGTLGEQYF	TGTGCTAGTGGTTCTGGGACATTGGGCGAGCAGTACTTC
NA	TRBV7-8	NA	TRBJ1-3	CASSLGGVSGNTIYF	TGTGCCAGCAGCTTAGGCGGAGTCTCTGGAAACACCATATATTTT
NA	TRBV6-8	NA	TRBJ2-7	CASSVGQTGEQYF	TGTGCCAGCAGCGTGGGCCAGACGGGGGAGCAGTACTTC
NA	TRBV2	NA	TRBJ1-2	CASSGGRTYGYTF	TGTGCCAGCAGCGGGGGACGGACCTATGGCTACACCTTC
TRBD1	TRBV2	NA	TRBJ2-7	CASRPGQGAYEQYF	TGTGCCAGCAGGCCGGGACAGGGGGCCTACGAGCAGTACTTC
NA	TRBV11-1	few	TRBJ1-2	CASSSAQGDNYGYTF	TGTGCCAGCAGCTCCGCCCAGGGTGATAACTATGGCTACACCTTC
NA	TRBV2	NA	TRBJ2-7	CASSEASGQREQYF	TGTGCCAGCAGTGAAGCCTCGGGACAACGGGAGCAGTACTTC
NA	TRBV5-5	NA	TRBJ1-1	CASSLVRTTEAFF	TGTGCCAGCAGCTTGGTCCGTACTACTGAAGCTTTCTTT
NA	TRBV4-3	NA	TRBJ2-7	CASSQDRYRSSYEQYF	TGCGCCAGCAGCCAAGATCGGTACCGAAGCTCCTACGAGCAGTACTTC
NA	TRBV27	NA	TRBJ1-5	CASSLRGQGTRPQHF	TGTGCCAGCAGTTTACGAGGTCAGGGGACCAGGCCCCAGCATTTT
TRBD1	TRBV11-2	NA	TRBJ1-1	CASSLVGTDTEAFF	TGTGCCAGCAGCTTAGTAGGGACAGACACTGAAGCTTTCTTT
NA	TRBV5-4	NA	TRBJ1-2	CASSPDSNYGYTF	TGTGCCAGCAGTCCTGACAGTAACTATGGCTACACCTTC
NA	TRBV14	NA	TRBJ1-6	CASSSQYNSPLHF	TGTGCCAGCAGCTCGCAGTATAATTCACCCCTCCACTTT
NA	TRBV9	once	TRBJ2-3	CASSENLDTQYF	TGTGCCAGCAGCGAAAATCTTGATACGCAGTATTTT
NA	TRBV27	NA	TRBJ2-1	CASSPSDLSDEQFF	TGTGCCAGCAGCCCTAGCGATCTCTCGGATGAGCAGTTCTTC
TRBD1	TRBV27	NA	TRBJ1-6	CASSSGQGINSSPLHF	TGTGCCAGCAGTTCCGGACAGGGGATCAATAGCTCACCCCTCCACTTT
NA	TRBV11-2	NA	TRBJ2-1	CASTSKGADHNEQFF	TGTGCCAGCACCTCGAAAGGGGCCGACCACAATGAGCAGTTCTTC
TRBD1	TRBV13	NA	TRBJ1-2	CASSIRDSRNYGYTF	TGTGCCAGCAGCATCCGGGACAGTCGGAACTATGGCTACACCTTC
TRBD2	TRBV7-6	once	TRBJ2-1	CASSVLTGGNNEQFF	TGTGCCAGCAGCGTACTTACGGGGGGAAACAATGAGCAGTTCTTC
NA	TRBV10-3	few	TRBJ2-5	CAIRGPQETQYF	TGTGCCATCAGGGGGCCCCAAGAGACCCAGTACTTC
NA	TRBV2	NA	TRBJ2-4	CASSEGQRIAKNIQYF	TGTGCCAGCAGTGAGGGGCAGCGAATAGCCAAAAACATTCAGTACTTC
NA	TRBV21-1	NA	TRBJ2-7	CASSKDRGYEQYF	TGTGCCAGCAGCAAGGACAGGGGCTACGAGCAGTACTTC
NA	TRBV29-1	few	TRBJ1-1	CSAGGVPNTEAFF	TGCAGCGCCGGGGGAGTACCGAACACTGAAGCTTTCTTT
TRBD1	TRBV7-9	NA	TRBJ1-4	CASSLVTGENEKLFF	TGTGCCAGCAGCTTAGTGACAGGGGAAAATGAAAAACTGTTTTTT
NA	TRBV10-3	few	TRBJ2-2	CAISAYTGELFF	TGTGCCATCAGTGCTTACACCGGGGAGCTGTTTTTT
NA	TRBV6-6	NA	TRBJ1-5	CASSFSEGQPQHF	TGTGCCAGCAGTTTCTCCGAGGGTCAGCCCCAGCATTTT
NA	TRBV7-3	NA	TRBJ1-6	CASSSGTRNSPLHF	TGTGCCAGCAGCTCCGGGACAAGAAATTCACCCCTCCACTTT
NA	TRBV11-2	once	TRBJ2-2	CASGTLRSGTGELFF	TGTGCCAGCGGCACCTTGCGATCGGGCACCGGGGAGCTGTTTTTT
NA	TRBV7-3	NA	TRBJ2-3	CASSSSTDTQYF	TGTGCCAGCAGCTCGAGCACAGATACGCAGTATTTT
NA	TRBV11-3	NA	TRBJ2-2	CASSSRPGQPNTGELFF	TGTGCCAGCAGCTCCAGACCGGGACAACCGAACACCGGGGAGCTGTTTTTT
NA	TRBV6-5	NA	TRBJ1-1	CASSRGGSTEAFF	TGTGCCAGCTCGCGGGGAGGGAGCACTGAAGCTTTCTTT
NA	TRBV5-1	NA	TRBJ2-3	CASSRRRGGSTDTQYF	TGCGCCAGCAGCAGAAGGAGGGGGGGTAGCACAGATACGCAGTATTTT